This T cell receptor beta chain is drawn from a study of cytomegalovirus exposure and HLA in healthy donors. A multiplex PCR was run with 60 Vbeta primers and 13 Jbeta primers. TCRdb's copy holds only in-frame clones and misses some; the assay was immunoSEQ multiplex PCR. This table holds 75,000 to 100,000 clones, 64% found once. The CDR3 length is 14 residues. V gave up 5 bases and J gave up 12 bases; unmatched junction bases: 9. Per the germline V gene, CDR1 is LNHDA and CDR2 is SQIVND (reference sequence). Sequenced sample: PBMCs. The chain recombines TRBV19 with TRBJ1-5; 11 bases fit TRBD1. The TCR comes from a man between 60 and 70 years old in good health and CMV-seronegative. The DNA of the CDR3 is TGTGCCAGTAGTCTCTCACCCGGGACAGGGGGCCAGCATTTT. This encodes CASSLSPGTGGQHF.